This section outlines one TCR beta chain sequence together with its context. What it recognizes is unknown. The data were taken from a study of cytomegalovirus exposure and HLA in healthy donors. Study-wide results and caveats: Most likely, a cluster of highly shared sequence variants arose as a sequencing artifact. Reports described diagnosis of cytomegalovirus status by the classifier as highly specific and sensitive. The authors later found most CMV-associated TCR beta chains appeared HLA-restricted. It has been reported that TCR beta sequences accurately predicted the HLA-A and HLA-B alleles of most subjects.

Primers: 60 Vbeta forward and 13 Jbeta reverse. Measured with immunoSEQ multiplex PCR; TCRdb has only the in-frame clones, and not every one. The sample has 200,000 to 250,000 clones, approximately 82% seen once. The V gene's germline CDR1 is SGHDN and CDR2 FVKESK. CDR3 length: 14 amino acids. Trimming removed 0 bases at V and 7 bases at J, with 12 bases between. The clonotype originates from a woman in her forties or fifties in good health and CMV-seropositive. Sequencing used PBMCs. The rearrangement joins TRBV14 to TRBJ2-5; weak D call: TRBD2 (5 bases). Here the CDR3 reads CASSQDLDSGTQYF. CDR3 nucleotide sequence: TGTGCCAGCAGCCAAGATTTGGACTCCGGGACCCAGTACTTC.